This record looks at one TCR beta chain sequence and its context. The source of the sample is a study of blood T cell repertoires in COVID-19. Study details: From the United States, Italy and Spain came samples of acute and convalescent COVID-19. From T cells, B-cell-depleted T cells, or PBMCs came the material, which was cDNA or gDNA.

Per the authors' pipeline: From reference gene primer amplification, estimates of nucleated cell counts were derived. Repertoires were generated with immunoSEQ multiplex PCR, while TCRdb's copy carries only in-frame clones and drops some. The V and J calls and clone size were taken over from that table, and D and trimming were inferred from the DNA. The table lists 97,000 or so clones, less than 85% of them singletons, with about 11% in the top ten. There are 14 residues in the CDR3. Germline CDR1 and CDR2: SGHAT and FQDESV (reference sequence). Trimming cost V 7 bases and J 5 bases, with 17 bases left between them.

The chain combines TRBV11-1 with TRBJ1-1; D might be TRBD1 (5 bases). The source is a man between 65 and 79 years old with active or convalescent COVID-19. Source material: peripheral blood. The CDR3 spells CASTIGGAETEAFF. CDR3 DNA sequence: TGTGCCAGCACCATAGGAGGGGCGGAAACTGAAGCTTTCTTT.